Listed here are 21 T cell receptor beta chains from one sample, sequenced in a study of molecular identifiers for immune sequencing clone quantification. In TCRdb, the PCR reads were re-called with MiXCR into one record per CDR3 protein. The sample records more than 60,000 distinct CDR3 sequences, about 17% being singletons. Sequenced input: naive CD8+ T cells from blood, with Jurkat cell RNA spiked in. The subset denotes: FACS-sorted CD8+CD4-CCR7+CD45RA+ naive T cells. The origin of the receptors is a human donor in good health. Some libraries in this study had Jurkat cell RNA spiked in.

As to this clonotype: With a much larger clone just one base away, this may be a read error. The rearrangement joins TRBV3-1 to TRBJ2-7, with no clear D. V was trimmed by 4 bases and J by 6 bases, leaving 16 bases between them. Germline CDR1 is LGHDT and CDR2 is YNNKEL (reference sequence). This CDR3 has 14 residues. The CDR3 is CASSLEWAVREQYF. In nucleotides, the CDR3 is TGTGCCAGCAGCCTAGAATGGGCGGTCCGCGAGCAGTACTTC.

This clonotype was counted at least ten times. The rearrangement joins TRBV4-3 to TRBJ2-1; TRBD2 agrees at 13 bases. The CDR3 runs 17 residues. Trimming at V came to 0 bases and at J to 6 bases, leaving 5 bases not matched to a gene. Germline V gives CDR1 LGHNA, CDR2 YSLEER. The CDR3 region is CASSQDRTSGRLNEQFF. CDR3 coding DNA: TGCGCCAGCAGCCAAGATCGGACTAGCGGGAGACTCAATGAGCAGTTCTTC.

Details on this clonotype: A single base separates this from a much larger clone, so it may be a read error. The CDR3: CASGQEMATVQFF. Here the CDR3 DNA reads TGTGCCAGCGGCCAAGAGATGGCAACCGTTCAGTTCTTC. The chain couples TRBV14 to TRBJ2-1; D gene unclear. This CDR3 comprises 13 residues. The germline gives CDR1 SGHDN, CDR2 FVKESK.

At least ten counts were recorded for this clonotype. The genes are TRBV12-3 or TRBV12-4 and TRBJ2-7; 11 nucleotides line up with TRBD2. J gave up 3 bases and V 5 bases, and 3 bases lay outside the gene matches. CDR3 length: 14 amino acids. The CDR3 region is CASSLGTSGYEQYF. The CDR3 DNA sequence: TGTGCCAGCAGTCTCGGGACTAGCGGCTACGAGCAGTACTTC.

Regarding this clonotype: This sequence may be a read error, since a much larger clone differs from it by one base. This rearrangement joins TRBV11-3 to TRBJ2-6, with D tentatively TRBD2 (5 bases). Germline values: CDR1 SGHNT, CDR2 YENEEA. V was pared by 6 bases and J by 12 bases, with 12 bases between. This CDR3 region has 12 residues. The CDR3 DNA reads as TGTGCCAGCAGACGGGGAATAAGCGTCCTGACTTTC. Its translation: CASRRGISVLTF.

This clonotype showed up many times. J is TRBJ2-1 and V is TRBV9; TRBD1 agrees at 8 bases. Trimming took 0 bases from V and 3 from J; bases not matched to a gene: 5. CDR1 and CDR2 from the germline V gene are SGDLS and YYNGEE. This CDR3 region has 16 residues. This CDR3 reads CASSVVDRGNYNEQFF. The CDR3 region has the DNA TGTGCCAGCAGCGTAGTTGACAGGGGCAACTACAATGAGCAGTTCTTC. Drawing the rest from reference TRBV9 and TRBJ2-1, the complete variable domain is DSGVTQTPKHLITATGQRVTLRCSPRSGDLSVYWYQQSLDQGLQFLIQYYNGEERAKGNILERFSAQQFPDLHSELNLSSLELGDSALYFCASSVVDRGNYNEQFFGPGTRLTVL.

This clonotype showed up many times. The V gene is TRBV10-3, the J gene TRBJ2-7, with 9 nucleotides matching TRBD1. Germline CDR1 and CDR2: ENHRY and SYGVKD. The CDR3 contains 14 residues. V lost 4 bases and J lost 2; bases outside the gene matches: 3. The CDR3, as DNA: TGTGCCATCAGTGGGACAGGGGAGGCCTACGAGCAGTACTTC. Residues: CAISGTGEAYEQYF.

This clonotype was counted ten times or more. The rearrangement joins TRBV20-1 to TRBJ2-1; TRBD2 agrees at 7 bases. The germline V gene has CDR1 DFQATT and CDR2 SNEGSKA (reference sequence). The ends lost 3 bases at V and 5 bases at J; junction bases unmatched: 13. The CDR3 loop spans 16 amino acids. The CDR3 loop reads CSASRPGLADNNEQFF. CDR3 sequence (DNA): TGCAGTGCTAGTCGACCCGGCCTAGCGGATAACAATGAGCAGTTCTTC.

Of note for this clonotype: This may arise from a read error, as a much more abundant clone is one base away. The V and J genes are TRBV27 and TRBJ2-5; D unclear. This CDR3 is 14 amino acids long. CDR1 is MNHEY and CDR2 is SMNVEV in the germline V gene (reference sequence). CDR3 DNA: TGTGCCTGCAGTTTAATAGGGCCCCAAGAGACCCAGTACTTC. Protein product: CACSLIGPQETQYF.

This clonotype has ten or more counts. The gene calls are TRBV4-2 and TRBJ2-7; 7 bases align to TRBD1. This CDR3 comprises 17 residues. The trim removed 1 base at V and 3 bases at J, leaving 12 bases unmatched. Germline CDR1 LGHNA, CDR2 YNFKEQ. The DNA of the CDR3 is TGTGCCAGCAGCCAAGTGGTCCGAACAGGGGCGGACTACGAGCAGTACTTC. Translated: CASSQVVRTGADYEQYF.

The rearrangement joins TRBV12-3 or TRBV12-4 to TRBJ2-3, with 10 bases matching TRBD2. CDR3 length: 14 amino acids. The junction had 4 bases not matched to a gene; V was cut back by 8 bases and J by 2 bases. The CDR3: CASVTSGDTDTQYF. The CDR3, as DNA: TGTGCCAGCGTCACTAGCGGGGACACAGATACGCAGTATTTT.

This clonotype was seen repeatedly, ten times or more. V is TRBV9 and J is TRBJ2-2, with D perhaps being TRBD1 or TRBD2 (5 bases each). Trimming cost V 5 bases and J 1 base, with 9 bases left between them. The germline V gene encodes CDR1 SGDLS and CDR2 YYNGEE. This CDR3 spans 14 amino acids. This CDR3 reads CASRTRGNTGELFF. CDR3 coding DNA: TGTGCCAGCAGGACGAGGGGGAACACCGGGGAGCTGTTTTTT. The variable domain in full, with the rest retrieved from reference TRBV9 and TRBJ2-2, is DSGVTQTPKHLITATGQRVTLRCSPRSGDLSVYWYQQSLDQGLQFLIQYYNGEERAKGNILERFSAQQFPDLHSELNLSSLELGDSALYFCASRTRGNTGELFFGEGSRLTVL.

This clonotype was seen a few times. V is TRBV15 and J is TRBJ2-1; TRBD1 agrees at 9 bases. The J segment lost 8 bases and the V segment lost 5 bases, leaving 7 bases of the junction unmatched. This CDR3 has 14 amino acids. Germline assignment: CDR1 LNHNV and CDR2 YYDKDF (reference sequence). CDR3 in DNA: TGTGCCACCAGCCGGGACAGGGTCCTTCATGAGCAGTTCTTC. Encoded protein: CATSRDRVLHEQFF.

This clonotype showed up many times. The chain couples TRBV27 to TRBJ2-7; a possible D gene is TRBD1 (5 bases). Deletions cut 4 bases from V and 2 bases from J, with 9 bases between. The length of the CDR3 is 13 residues. CDR1 is MNHEY, CDR2 SMNVEV, per germline (reference sequence). In DNA, the CDR3 is TGTGCCAGCAGTTCCCAGGGTCCCTACGAGCAGTACTTC. It encodes CASSSQGPYEQYF.

This clonotype showed up many times. The chain has TRBV6-5 and TRBJ2-5, with TRBD1 matching 9 bases. Germline V gene sequence: CDR1 MNHEY, CDR2 SVGAGI. CDR3 size: 16 residues. Trimming took 0 bases from V and 4 from J; bases not matched to a gene: 6. The CDR3 sequence: CASSYSGTGFRETQYF. The CDR3 nucleotides are TGTGCCAGCAGTTACTCAGGGACAGGGTTCCGAGAGACCCAGTACTTC.

In its sample, this clonotype was seen many times. V is TRBV4-3 and J is TRBJ2-1; D gene uncertain. This CDR3 region has 14 residues. The ends were cut back, 0 bases at V and 7 bases at J, with 10 bases in the middle. In germline, CDR1 is LGHNA, CDR2 YSLEER. CDR3 protein: CASSQDSVRNEQFF. As DNA, the CDR3 is TGCGCCAGCAGCCAAGATTCAGTTAGGAATGAGCAGTTCTTC.

This clonotype showed up many times. V gene TRBV4-1 combines with J gene TRBJ2-7; 9 bases agree with TRBD1. The length of the CDR3 is 14 residues. From germline, CDR1 is MGHRA and CDR2 YSYEKL. Germline trimming cut 5 bases from V and 4 bases from J; bases unmatched to any gene: 6. CDR3 sequence reads: CASSTVDRGYEQYF. DNA of the CDR3: TGCGCCAGCAGCACAGTGGACAGGGGTTACGAGCAGTACTTC.

This clonotype was seen many times. This chain connects TRBV20-1 to TRBJ2-1; D is undetermined. The ends were cut back, 0 bases at V and 7 bases at J, with 10 bases in the middle. CDR1 is DFQATT and CDR2 is SNEGSKA in the germline V gene (reference sequence). The CDR3 loop spans 13 amino acids. The CDR3 DNA sequence: TGCAGTGCTAGAGATCTTCGTTGGAATGAGCAGTTCTTC. This gives the protein CSARDLRWNEQFF.

This clonotype showed up many times. The chain employs TRBV19 and TRBJ2-2; possibly TRBD2 for D (5 bases). V dropped 0 bases and J dropped 6 bases, with 17 bases sitting between them. Germline V gene lookup returns CDR1 LNHDA and CDR2 SQIVND (reference sequence). The CDR3 runs to 17 residues. CDR3 nucleotides: TGTGCCAGTAGTATAGATAGAGAGGGAGTACATCCCGGGGAGCTGTTTTTT. Translation: CASSIDREGVHPGELFF. Filled out from reference TRBV19 and TRBJ2-2, the complete variable domain reads DGGITQSPKYLFRKEGQNVTLSCEQNLNHDAMYWYRQDPGQGLRLIYYSQIVNDFQKGDIAEGYSVSREKKESFPLTVTSAQKNPTAFYLCASSIDREGVHPGELFFGEGSRLTVL.

This clonotype was found many times. The chain uses TRBV12-3 or TRBV12-4 and TRBJ2-2; 10 positions agree with TRBD2. The CDR3 runs to 18 residues. V lost 6 bases to trimming and J lost 1 base; unmatched junction nucleotides: 11. The DNA of the CDR3 is TGTGCCAGCAGGAGGACTAGCGGACCCTGGGAGAACACCGGGGAGCTGTTTTTT. This sequence encodes CASRRTSGPWENTGELFF.

This clonotype was found many times. The gene calls are TRBV11-1 and TRBJ1-4; no definite D call. CDR3 size: 15 residues. Trimming stripped 3 bases from V and 0 bases from J, with 8 bases between. Germline CDR1 is SGHAT and CDR2 is FQDESV (reference sequence). The CDR3 reads CASSFLRTTNEKLFF. For the CDR3, the DNA is TGTGCCAGCAGCTTCTTACGGACAACTAATGAAAAACTGTTTTTT.